This TCR beta chain was sequenced in a study of shared clonotypes between healthy human individuals. Between the trimmed V and J ends, which lost 0 bases and 4 bases, there was a span of 7 bases. The length of the CDR3 is 13 residues. The germline gives CDR1 SGHRS, CDR2 YFSETQ. A note on this clone: Antigen: not known.

Sorted-subset replicate PCR reactions were performed with about 200 ng DNA, corresponding to roughly 31,000 T cell genomes. Data came from immunoSEQ multiplex PCR; TCRdb stores just in-frame clones and leaves some out. The sample includes about 680,000 clones, approximately 74% seen only once; the top ten take 1.5% to 2%. CD4+ cells were split into CD45RA+ naive and CD45RA-negative memory subsets. Study-wide results and limits: Against clonotypes common to all four donors, non-shared ones had lower generation probabilities. The sharing of 4.5% to 5.5% of naive CD4 clonotypes was seen across several donors.

The sequencing input was memory CD4+ T cells sorted from blood. Noted subset: CD45RA-negative fraction. V usage is TRBV5-1 and J usage is TRBJ2-5, with D maybe TRBD1 (6 bases). This TCR was sampled from a woman in her thirties in good health. The CDR3 protein is CASSLGQVETQYF. The CDR3, as DNA: TGCGCCAGCAGCTTGGGACAGGTAGAGACCCAGTACTTC.